The present entry profiles one T cell receptor (beta chain) with its context. Its specificity is not known. Germline and genes here are mouse. The read ends 1 residue shy of where the CDR3 ends; the end is completed using the germline J gene. This CDR3 is built from 13 residues. Per the germline V gene, CDR1 is KGHPV and CDR2 is FQNQEV (reference sequence). V was shortened by 4 bases and J by 1 base, with 6 bases between the two germline ends. Time point in this sample: mouse harvest day 14 after allogeneic transplant. Each mouse received 10^7 T-cell-depleted marrow cells plus 10^6 splenic CD5+ T cells by tail vein. This mouse GVHD model was MHC-mismatched B6 to BALB/c, profiled day 7 or 14. This record comes from a study of tissue T cells after allogeneic stem cell transplantation. The study's findings and limits: Only a limited share of tissue TCRs appeared in blood or spleen. This small cohort was clinically heterogeneous, and sampling depth was a limitation. TCR repertoires tracked anatomic similarity, regardless of disease or transplant status.

Generated by immunoSEQ multiplex PCR, the TCRdb table keeps only in-frame clones and is missing some. This repertoire shows about 3,200 clones, 43% found once; its top ten account for about 23%. The gene calls are TRBV26 and TRBJ2-4; perhaps TRBD1 as D (6 bases). This TCR came from a female BALB/c mouse given C57BL/6 T cells with graft-versus-host disease after an allogeneic hematopoietic cell transplant. Material: gut tissue. The covered CDR3 bases are TGTGCCAGCAGTCAGGGGGGTCAAAACACCTTGTAC. This translates into CASSQGGQNTLY. The CDR3 in full is CASSQGGQNTLYF.